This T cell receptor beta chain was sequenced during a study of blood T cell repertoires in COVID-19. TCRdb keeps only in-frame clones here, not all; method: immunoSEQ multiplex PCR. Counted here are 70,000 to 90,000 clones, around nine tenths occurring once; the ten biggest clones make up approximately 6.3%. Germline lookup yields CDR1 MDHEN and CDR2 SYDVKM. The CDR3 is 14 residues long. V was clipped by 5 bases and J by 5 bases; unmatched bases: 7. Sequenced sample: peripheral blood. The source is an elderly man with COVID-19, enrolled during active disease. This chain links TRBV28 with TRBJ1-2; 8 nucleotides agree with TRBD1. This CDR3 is CASSRRGLGYGYTF. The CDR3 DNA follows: TGTGCCAGCAGTCGCAGGGGGCTTGGGTATGGCTACACCTTC.